Listed here is a single T cell receptor beta chain. Its antigen remains unidentified. The donors were healthy female monozygous twins, three pairs in total. These data originate in a study of identical twins' blood T cells. Findings of the study overall: Abundant TCRbeta CDR3s overlapped more between twins than with unrelated donors.

TCRdb reanalysed the 5' RACE reads using MiXCR and keeps one entry per CDR3 protein. The data contain 350,000 to 400,000 distinct CDR3 sequences, more than 25% of them singletons. V dropped 3 bases and J dropped 1 base, with 8 bases sitting between them. This CDR3 region has 14 residues. The germline CDR1 and CDR2 sequences are SEHNR and FQNEAQ (reference sequence). The TCR was taken from a woman aged 18 to 55 in good health. The chain uses TRBV7-9 and TRBJ2-3, with a weak D call TRBD2 (5 bases). What was sequenced was PBMCs. DNA for the CDR3: TGTGCCAGCAGCTTTCCGAGGGGCACAGATACGCAGTATTTT. This translates into CASSFPRGTDTQYF.